The rows below give T cell receptor beta chains drawn from one sample of a study of OX40 agonist ivuxolimab in advanced cancers. Only in-frame clones appear in the TCRdb table, and some are missing; sequencing was by immunoSEQ multiplex PCR. The top ten clones hold roughly 1.3% of a sample with about 61,000 clones, around 86% of them seen once. The specimen comprised CD4+ or CD8+ T cells sorted from blood, sampled in a trial of the OX40 agonist ivuxolimab. Receptor source: an adult with an advanced solid tumor such as melanoma, head and neck, liver or kidney cancer. Both conserved end residues are part of each CDR3. The D gene is left open where the match is weak. A row's size may be missing; if present it is once, few, many or a size class.

clone size: NA
D gene: TRBD2
J gene: TRBJ2-5
V gene: TRBV27
CDR3 DNA: TGTGCCAGCTCCCTCAGGACTAGCTCAAAAGAGACCCAGTACTTC
CDR3 protein: CASSLRTSSKETQYF

clone size: NA
D gene: NA
J gene: TRBJ1-5
V gene: TRBV15
CDR3 DNA: TGTGCCACCAGCAGAGATTGGCGGGGAGCACAGCCCCAGCATTTT
CDR3 protein: CATSRDWRGAQPQHF

clone size: NA
D gene: TRBD2
J gene: TRBJ2-3
V gene: TRBV19
CDR3 DNA: TGTGCCAGTACCTCGGGGGGGCTTCAAACAGATACGCAGTATTTT
CDR3 protein: CASTSGGLQTDTQYF

clone size: NA
D gene: NA
J gene: TRBJ1-2
V gene: TRBV7-8
CDR3 DNA: TGTGCCAGCAGCAAACAGGAGCTAGGGAACTATGGCTACACCTTC
CDR3 protein: CASSKQELGNYGYTF

clone size: NA
D gene: TRBD1
J gene: TRBJ1-1
V gene: TRBV10-3
CDR3 DNA: TGTGCCATCAGTGAGCCGGGACAGGCGAACACTGAAGCTTTCTTT
CDR3 protein: CAISEPGQANTEAFF

clone size: NA
D gene: TRBD1
J gene: TRBJ1-3
V gene: TRBV18
CDR3 DNA: TGTGCCAGCTCACCCGGACAGGGGTGGTATGGAACTGGAAACACCATATATTTT
CDR3 protein: CASSPGQGWYGTGNTIYF

clone size: few
D gene: NA
J gene: TRBJ1-2
V gene: TRBV9
CDR3 DNA: TGTGCCAGCAGCTCCCCCCTCATGGATGGCTACACCTTC
CDR3 protein: CASSSPLMDGYTF

clone size: NA
D gene: NA
J gene: TRBJ2-1
V gene: TRBV1
CDR3 DNA: TGCACCAGCAGCCAAGATCCCGGGGGGGGGAGATACAATGAGCAGTTCTTC
CDR3 protein: CTSSQDPGGGRYNEQFF

clone size: once
D gene: NA
J gene: TRBJ2-7
V gene: TRBV6-1
CDR3 DNA: TGTGCCAGCAGTGATGCGGGGTACGAGCAGTACTTC
CDR3 protein: CASSDAGYEQYF

clone size: NA
D gene: NA
J gene: TRBJ1-2
V gene: TRBV7-9
CDR3 DNA: TGTGCCAGCAGCTTACGGGGCGGCCCAACATATGGCTACACCTTC
CDR3 protein: CASSLRGGPTYGYTF

clone size: NA
D gene: NA
J gene: TRBJ2-1
V gene: TRBV2
CDR3 DNA: TGTGCCAGCAGTGGGCAGATATACAATGAGCAGTTCTTC
CDR3 protein: CASSGQIYNEQFF

clone size: NA
D gene: NA
J gene: TRBJ2-5
V gene: TRBV4-2
CDR3 DNA: TGTGCCAGCAGCCAAGGTCCGGTGCAAGAGACCCAGTACTTC
CDR3 protein: CASSQGPVQETQYF

clone size: NA
D gene: NA
J gene: TRBJ2-1
V gene: TRBV5-1
CDR3 DNA: TGCGCCAGCAGCTTGGATGTGATCTGGGGCAATGAGCAGTTCTTC
CDR3 protein: CASSLDVIWGNEQFF

clone size: NA
D gene: TRBD1
J gene: TRBJ2-5
V gene: TRBV27
CDR3 DNA: TGTGCCAGCAGTTTAACCGTGACAGGGGTGGAGACCCAGTACTTC
CDR3 protein: CASSLTVTGVETQYF

clone size: NA
D gene: NA
J gene: TRBJ1-3
V gene: TRBV29-1
CDR3 DNA: TGCAGCGTTGAGGAGCCCAGCTCTGGAAACACCATATATTTT
CDR3 protein: CSVEEPSSGNTIYF

clone size: NA
D gene: NA
J gene: TRBJ2-1
V gene: TRBV6-1
CDR3 DNA: TGTGCCAGCAGTGAACTTAGACAAGTCGGTGAGCAGTTCTTC
CDR3 protein: CASSELRQVGEQFF

clone size: NA
D gene: NA
J gene: TRBJ1-4
V gene: TRBV6-1
CDR3 DNA: TGTGCCAGCAGTGATGGGAAAAGGGGTGAAAAACTGTTTTTT
CDR3 protein: CASSDGKRGEKLFF